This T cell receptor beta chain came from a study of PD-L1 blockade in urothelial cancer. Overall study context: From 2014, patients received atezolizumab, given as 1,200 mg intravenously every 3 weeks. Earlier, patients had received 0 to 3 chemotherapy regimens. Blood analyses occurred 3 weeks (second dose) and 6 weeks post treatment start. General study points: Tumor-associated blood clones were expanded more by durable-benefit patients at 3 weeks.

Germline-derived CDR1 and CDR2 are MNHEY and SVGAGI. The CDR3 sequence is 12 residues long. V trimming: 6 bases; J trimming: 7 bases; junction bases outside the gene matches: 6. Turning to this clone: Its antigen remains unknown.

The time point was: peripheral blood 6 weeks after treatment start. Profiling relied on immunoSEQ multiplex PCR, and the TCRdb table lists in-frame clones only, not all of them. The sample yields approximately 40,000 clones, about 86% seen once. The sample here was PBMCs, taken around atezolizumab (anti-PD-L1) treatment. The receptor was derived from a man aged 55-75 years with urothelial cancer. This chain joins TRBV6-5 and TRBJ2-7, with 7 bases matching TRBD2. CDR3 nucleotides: TGTGCCAGCAGCCTGGGGAGGGAGGAGCAGTACTTC. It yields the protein CASSLGREEQYF.